The rows below give T cell receptor beta chains drawn from one sample of a study of OX40 agonist ivuxolimab in advanced cancers. Here immunoSEQ multiplex PCR was the method, and the copy in TCRdb shows in-frame clones only, minus some. Counted here are approximately 76,000 clones, 86% occurring once; the ten biggest clones make up approximately 0.63%. The sample here was CD4+ or CD8+ T cells sorted from blood, taken in a trial of the OX40 agonist ivuxolimab. The receptors shown here come from an adult with an advanced solid tumor such as melanoma, head and neck, liver or kidney cancer. CDR3s include the opening cysteine and the closing phenylalanine or tryptophan. D genes are given only for firm matches. Size is omitted from some rows. Given values are once, few, many or a class for expanded clones.

TRBJ2-5,NA,TRBV7-2,TRBD2,TGTGCCAGCAGCCGGGTCGTAGCGGGGGGGGTAGGAGAGACCCAGTACTTC,CASSRVVAGGVGETQYF
TRBJ2-1,NA,TRBV28,TRBD2,TGTGCCAGCAGTTCTAGCGGGAGATACAATGAGCAGTTCTTC,CASSSSGRYNEQFF
TRBJ1-2,NA,TRBV2,NA,TGTGCCAGCAGTGAAGCGATACTGTCTGGGTATGGCTACACCTTC,CASSEAILSGYGYTF
TRBJ1-3,NA,TRBV5-1,NA,TGCGCCAGCAGCCCCGACCGGGGGGGCTGGGGGAACACCATATATTTT,CASSPDRGGWGNTIYF
TRBJ2-5,once,TRBV6-5,NA,TGTGCCAGCAGTTACTCGTACAGACAAGAGACCCAGTACTTC,CASSYSYRQETQYF
TRBJ1-2,NA,TRBV15,TRBD1,TGTGCCACCAGCAGAGTACAGGGGTATGGCTACACCTTC,CATSRVQGYGYTF
TRBJ1-1,NA,TRBV7-8,TRBD1,TGTGCCAGCAGCTCCCGGGACAGGATGAACACTGAAGCTTTCTTT,CASSSRDRMNTEAFF
TRBJ1-1,NA,TRBV6-5,TRBD1,TGTGCCAGCAGTTCCCGGACAGGGAACACTGAAGCTTTCTTT,CASSSRTGNTEAFF
TRBJ2-7,once,TRBV7-8,NA,TGTGCCAGCAGCTTAGCAGGTTACACCTACGAGCAGTACTTC,CASSLAGYTYEQYF
TRBJ2-7,NA,TRBV6-5,NA,TGTGCCAGCAGTTACTCCCCGCAGGGTTTCTACGAGCAGTACTTC,CASSYSPQGFYEQYF
TRBJ1-2,NA,TRBV19,NA,TGTGCCAGCAAGAACAGGGATTATGGCTACACCTTC,CASKNRDYGYTF
TRBJ2-1,NA,TRBV30,TRBD2,TGTGCCTGGAGTTCCGGGACTAGCGGGTACAATGAGCAGTTCTTC,CAWSSGTSGYNEQFF
TRBJ2-7,NA,TRBV6-1,TRBD2,TGTGCCAGCAGTCGGGGGGGAGAGTCCTACGAGCAGTACTTC,CASSRGGESYEQYF
TRBJ2-2,NA,TRBV10-3,TRBD1,TGTGCCATCAGACCTGGACAGGGGAGCACCGGGGAGCTGTTTTTT,CAIRPGQGSTGELFF
TRBJ2-2,NA,TRBV7-2,TRBD2,TGTGCCAGCAGCTTAGATACGGCGGGGGGACCCACCGGGGAGCTGTTTTTT,CASSLDTAGGPTGELFF
TRBJ2-1,NA,TRBV10-1,TRBD2,TGCGCCAGCACGTTTCCGGGAGGGCCCTACAATGAGCAGTTCTTC,CASTFPGGPYNEQFF
TRBJ1-5,NA,TRBV28,NA,TGTGCCAGCAGTTTAAGGGGGTGGAATCAGCCCCAGCATTTT,CASSLRGWNQPQHF
TRBJ1-1,NA,TRBV2,NA,TGTGCCAGCAGTTCCGACCTTAGCGCTGAAGCTTTCTTT,CASSSDLSAEAFF
TRBJ2-3,NA,TRBV19,TRBD2,TGTGCCAGCAGTTCGACTAGCGGGGGGGATACGCAGTATTTT,CASSSTSGGDTQYF
TRBJ2-7,NA,TRBV7-9,TRBD1,TGTGCCAGCAGCAAAACCGGGACAGGGAACTACGAGCAGTACTTC,CASSKTGTGNYEQYF
TRBJ2-2,NA,TRBV2,TRBD2,TGTGCCAGCAGTGAGACTAGCGGGTCGACCGGGGAGCTGTTTTTT,CASSETSGSTGELFF
TRBJ1-1,few,TRBV5-1,NA,TGCGCCAGCAGCCTAGAACACCCACGGGGAAACACTGAAGCTTTCTTT,CASSLEHPRGNTEAFF
TRBJ1-3,NA,TRBV6-5,NA,TGTGCCAGCAGTAAAATCTCTGGAAACACCATATATTTT,CASSKISGNTIYF
TRBJ1-1,NA,TRBV27,NA,TGTGCCAGCAGTTTATCCACTCGGGGGGCCACTGAAGCTTTCTTT,CASSLSTRGATEAFF